Here is one T cell receptor (beta chain) with its context. The sample is drawn from a study of T cell clones after liver transplantation. V lost 4 bases to trimming and J lost 5 bases; unmatched junction nucleotides: 7. This CDR3 contains 15 residues. CDR1 and CDR2 from the germline V gene are MDHEN and SYDVKM. TCRdb keeps only in-frame clones here, not all; method: immunoSEQ multiplex PCR. The sample gives approximately 55,000 clones, 71% of which show up once; approximately 16% is in the top ten. This clonotype was obtained from a human donor who received a liver transplant. Sequenced here: CD4+ T cells from blood, sampled before liver transplant. V gene TRBV28 combines with J gene TRBJ2-5, with 10 positions matching TRBD2. The CDR3 bases are TGTGCCAGCAGTTGGGCTAGCGGGGGCGGGGAGACCCAGTACTTC. Its translation: CASSWASGGGETQYF.